The clone carrying this TCR beta chain appeared once. The data belong to a study of blood T cell repertoires in COVID-19. Germline lookup yields CDR1 SGHNT and CDR2 YYREEE (reference sequence). The CDR3 consists of 17 residues. V lost 0 bases, J lost 4 bases, and 16 bases lay in between. Clones were read by immunoSEQ multiplex PCR, and TCRdb kept only the in-frame ones, dropping some. This table has tens of thousands of clones, around four fifths appearing once. The J gene is TRBJ2-2, the V gene TRBV5-4; no clear D. The receptor was derived from a man in his 70s with acute or convalescent COVID-19. Sequencing was performed on peripheral blood. CDR3 protein: CASSLGPLNGFTGELFF. The CDR3 DNA reads as TGTGCCAGCAGCTTGGGCCCCCTGAACGGGTTCACCGGGGAGCTGTTTTTT.